This TCR beta chain is from a study of identical twins. General observations from the study: Models underestimated how often monozygotic twins shared out-of-frame TCR alpha. Researchers reported weaker excess twin sharing in beta out-of-frame sequences. The presence of invariant MAIT and iNKT cells could partly confound analyses of zero-insertion sequences.

The CDR3 has 16 amino acids. MiXCR was run by TCRdb on the 5' RACE reads, yielding one entry per CDR3 protein. Here the sample spans about 1.7 million distinct CDR3 sequences, less than 40% being singletons. In this sample, this clonotype turned up a few times. The target antigen is unknown. Input material: cord blood. This clonotype was sampled from a newborn girl in good health. The chain recombines TRBV21-1 with TRBJ2-3; no check of the table's D call, TRBD2, against the DNA was made. TRBV21-1 is marked as a pseudogene. The CDR3 spells CASSSLLAGGLDTQYF. The CDR3 DNA reads as TGTGCCAGCAGTTCCTTACTAGCGGGAGGGCTAGATACGCAGTATTTT.